This T cell receptor (beta chain) was observed in a study of blood T cells in healthy people across ages. This clonotype was counted between two and nine times. Primed by a sample-barcoded 5' primer and a J-beta primer mix, a second PCR proceeded for 7 to 11 cycles. Via MiXCR, TCRdb re-called the 5' RACE reads, giving one row per CDR3 protein. Altogether hundreds of thousands of distinct CDR3 sequences are present, around 43% being singletons, with the ten largest covering roughly 19%. The TCR comes from a man in his sixties in good health. Sample: blood.

The CDR3, as DNA: TGTGCCAGCAGCCCCGGGACAGGGCGGACTGAAGCTTTCTTT. Translating it yields CASSPGTGRTEAFF. The gene calls are TRBV9 and TRBJ1-1; 9 positions agree with TRBD1. Germline trimming cut 4 bases from V and 5 bases from J; bases unmatched to any gene: 6. The CDR3 spans 14 residues. The germline CDR1 and CDR2 sequences are SGDLS and YYNGEE.